Listed below are T cell receptor beta chains from one sample, sequenced in a study of blood T cell repertoires in COVID-19. Only in-frame clones appear in the TCRdb table, and some are missing; sequencing was by immunoSEQ multiplex PCR. The data hold roughly 260,000 clones, with around 86% observed a single time. The source material was peripheral blood. All receptors come from a man between 35 and 55 years old who had recovered from COVID-19. CDR3s include the opening cysteine and the closing phenylalanine or tryptophan. D genes are given only for firm matches. The listing skips clone size in some rows; elsewhere it reads once, few, many or a size class.

j_call | clone_size | v_call | d_call | cdr3_nt | cdr3_aa
TRBJ2-5 | NA | TRBV11-2 | NA | TGTGCCAGCAGCTTAGGTCACGACTTTCAAGAGACCCAGTACTTC | CASSLGHDFQETQYF
TRBJ1-1 | NA | TRBV7-9 | NA | TGTGCCAGCAGCTTAGTGCGCTCAGGCACTGAAGCTTTCTTT | CASSLVRSGTEAFF
TRBJ2-1 | NA | TRBV11-2 | TRBD2 | TGTGCCAGCAGCTCCCCCCTGGCTAGCGGGCTCTACAATGAACAGTTCTTC | CASSSPLASGLYNEQFF
TRBJ2-5 | once | TRBV11-2 | TRBD2 | TGTGCCAGCAGTCGTTGGGAGGCCGGGGGGGAGACCCAGTACTTC | CASSRWEAGGETQYF
TRBJ1-5 | NA | TRBV20-1 | NA | TGCAGTGCTGGTGACACAGGTCCCCATCAGCCCCAGCATTTT | CSAGDTGPHQPQHF
TRBJ1-4 | NA | TRBV11-2 | TRBD1 | TGTGCCAGCAGCCCTATTTGGACAGGGGGTGAAAAACTGTTTTTT | CASSPIWTGGEKLFF
TRBJ1-5 | NA | TRBV27 | NA | TGTGCCAGCAGTTTAGGACAGTTCGCTGATCAGCCCCAGCATTTT | CASSLGQFADQPQHF
TRBJ1-3 | NA | TRBV9 | TRBD1 | TGTGCCAGCAGCCTAATGACAGGGACCTCTGGAAACACCATATATTTT | CASSLMTGTSGNTIYF
TRBJ1-4 | NA | TRBV6-1 | NA | TGTGCCAGCCGCCCCAGGGAGGGAGAAAAACTGTTTTTT | CASRPREGEKLFF
TRBJ1-2 | NA | TRBV14 | NA | TGTGCCAGCAGCCAAGTCGGGGGGGGCGGTGGCTACACCTTC | CASSQVGGGGGYTF
TRBJ1-2 | once | TRBV5-1 | NA | TGCGCCAGCAGCTTAGGGCCAGGGGCCGCTACTAACTATGGCTACACCTTC | CASSLGPGAATNYGYTF
TRBJ1-2 | NA | TRBV15 | TRBD1 | TGTGCCACCAGCCAGGACAGGGGGTTCACGACTAACTATGGCTACACCTTC | CATSQDRGFTTNYGYTF
TRBJ1-2 | once | TRBV3-1/TRBV3-2 | NA | TGTGCCAGCAGCCTCGAGGGTACTGGCTACACCTTC | CASSLEGTGYTF
TRBJ1-1 | NA | TRBV7-8 | NA | TGTGCCAGCAGTCAAGGACTCATCATGAACACTGAAGCTTTCTTT | CASSQGLIMNTEAFF
TRBJ2-1 | few | TRBV12-3/TRBV12-4 | NA | TGTGCCAGCAGTTTAGGAACAAATGAGCAGTTCTTC | CASSLGTNEQFF
TRBJ2-7 | NA | TRBV10-3 | NA | TGTGCCATCAGTGTAGGAGGGGATTTCGCCTACGAGCAGTACTTC | CAISVGGDFAYEQYF
TRBJ2-7 | once | TRBV25-1 | NA | TGTGCCAGCAGTGAATCTGTGGGGGCGAAGCAGTACTTC | CASSESVGAKQYF
TRBJ2-5 | NA | TRBV23-1 | NA | TGCGCCAGCAGTCTGTCGACGGGGTCCGGGGGAGAAGAGACCCAGTACTTC | CASSLSTGSGGEETQYF
TRBJ2-3 | NA | TRBV10-3 | TRBD2 | TGTGCCATCAGTGTGAGAGTGGTGGAGACTAGCGGGGCCACAGATACGCAGTATTTT | CAISVRVVETSGATDTQYF
TRBJ2-1 | NA | TRBV7-9 | NA | TGTGCCAGCAGCTTAGGCAGGGTCGATGAGCAGTTCTTC | CASSLGRVDEQFF
TRBJ2-5 | NA | TRBV7-2 | NA | TGTGCCAGCAGCTTAGCGGTAGGCGGCGCAGAGACCCAGTACTTC | CASSLAVGGAETQYF
TRBJ2-6 | NA | TRBV10-3 | NA | TGTGCCACCCTACGGGACTCTGGGGCCAACGTCCTGACTTTC | CATLRDSGANVLTF